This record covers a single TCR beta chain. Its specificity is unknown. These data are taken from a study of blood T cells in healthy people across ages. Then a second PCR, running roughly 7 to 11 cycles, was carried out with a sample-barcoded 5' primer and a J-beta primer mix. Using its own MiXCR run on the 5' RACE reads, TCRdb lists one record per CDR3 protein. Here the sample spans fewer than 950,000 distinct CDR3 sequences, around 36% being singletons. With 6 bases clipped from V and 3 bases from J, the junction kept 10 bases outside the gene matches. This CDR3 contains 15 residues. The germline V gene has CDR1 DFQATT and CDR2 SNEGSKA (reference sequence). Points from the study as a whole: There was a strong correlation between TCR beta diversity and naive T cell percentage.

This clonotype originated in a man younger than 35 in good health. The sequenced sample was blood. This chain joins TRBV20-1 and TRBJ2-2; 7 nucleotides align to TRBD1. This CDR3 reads CSAPERTGYTGELFF. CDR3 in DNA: TGCAGTGCCCCAGAAAGGACAGGTTACACCGGGGAGCTGTTTTTT.